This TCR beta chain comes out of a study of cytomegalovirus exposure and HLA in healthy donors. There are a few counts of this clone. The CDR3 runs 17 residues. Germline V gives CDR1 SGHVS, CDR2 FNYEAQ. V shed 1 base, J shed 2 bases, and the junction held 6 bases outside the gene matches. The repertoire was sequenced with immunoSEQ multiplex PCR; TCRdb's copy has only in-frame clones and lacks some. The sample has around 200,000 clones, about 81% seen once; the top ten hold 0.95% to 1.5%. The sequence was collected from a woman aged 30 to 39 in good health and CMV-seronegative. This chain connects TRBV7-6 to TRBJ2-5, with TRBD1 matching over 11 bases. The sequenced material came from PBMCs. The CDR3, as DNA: TGTGCCAGCAGCTTAGGGACAGGGGGCGGAGGGCAAGAGACCCAGTACTTC. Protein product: CASSLGTGGGGQETQYF.